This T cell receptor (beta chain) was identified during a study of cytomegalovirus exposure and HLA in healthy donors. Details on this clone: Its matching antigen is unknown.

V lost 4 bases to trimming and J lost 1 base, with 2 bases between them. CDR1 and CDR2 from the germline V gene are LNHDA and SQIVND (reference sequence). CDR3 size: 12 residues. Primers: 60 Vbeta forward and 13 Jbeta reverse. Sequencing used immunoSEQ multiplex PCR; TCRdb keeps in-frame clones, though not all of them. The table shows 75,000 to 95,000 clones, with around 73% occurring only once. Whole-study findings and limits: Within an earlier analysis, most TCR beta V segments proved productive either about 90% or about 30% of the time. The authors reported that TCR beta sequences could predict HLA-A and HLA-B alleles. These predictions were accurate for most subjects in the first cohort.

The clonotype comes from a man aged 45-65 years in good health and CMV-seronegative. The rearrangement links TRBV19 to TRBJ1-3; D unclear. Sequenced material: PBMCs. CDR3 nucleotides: TGTGCCAGTAGTACGTCTGGAAACACCATATATTTT. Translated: CASSTSGNTIYF.